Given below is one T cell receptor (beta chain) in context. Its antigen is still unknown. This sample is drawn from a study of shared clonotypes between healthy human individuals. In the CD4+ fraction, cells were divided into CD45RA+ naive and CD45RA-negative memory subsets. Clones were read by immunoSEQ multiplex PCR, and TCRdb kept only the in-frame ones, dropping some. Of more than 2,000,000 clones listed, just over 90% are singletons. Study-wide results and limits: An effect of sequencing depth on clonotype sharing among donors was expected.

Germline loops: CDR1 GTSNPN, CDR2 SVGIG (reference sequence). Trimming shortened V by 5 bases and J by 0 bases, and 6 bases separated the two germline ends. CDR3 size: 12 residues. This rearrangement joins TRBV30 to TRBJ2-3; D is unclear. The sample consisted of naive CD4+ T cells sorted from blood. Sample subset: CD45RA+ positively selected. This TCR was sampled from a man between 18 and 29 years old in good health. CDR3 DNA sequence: TGTGCCTGGCTAGGAAGCACAGATACGCAGTATTTT. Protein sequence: CAWLGSTDTQYF.